These 8 T cell receptor beta chains were sequenced from one sample in a study of blood T cells in healthy people across ages. The authors ran a second PCR of 7 to 11 cycles using a sample-barcoded 5' primer and a J-beta primer mix. TCRdb re-derived calls from the 5' RACE reads in MiXCR, one entry per CDR3 protein. In the table there are some 690,000 distinct CDR3 sequences, approximately 21% of which are singletons. The sequenced material came from blood. These receptors were obtained from an older man in good health.

This chain links TRBV7-9 with TRBJ1-6; D gene ambiguous. This CDR3 is 15 amino acids long. Germline V gives CDR1 SEHNR, CDR2 FQNEAQ (reference sequence). The V and J ends lost 7 bases and 0 bases respectively, with 10 bases between them. The CDR3 sequence is CASTRGSSYNSPLHF. In nucleotides, the CDR3 is TGTGCCAGCACCCGCGGCAGCTCCTATAATTCACCCCTCCACTTT.

This clonotype was detected a few times. This chain connects TRBV7-7 to TRBJ2-5; 9 bases fit TRBD1. J gave up 5 bases and V 5 bases, and 6 bases lay outside the gene matches. The CDR3 sequence is 14 residues long. Germline assignment: CDR1 SSHAT and CDR2 FNYEAQ (reference sequence). The CDR3 nucleotides are TGTGCCAGCAGCCCAACAGGGGGCGGCGAGACCCAGTACTTC. It translates to CASSPTGGGETQYF.

CDR3 amino acids: CASRDRLARYNEQFF. As DNA, the CDR3 is TGCGCCAGTAGAGACCGACTAGCCCGATACAATGAGCAGTTCTTC. The chain combines TRBV5-1 with TRBJ2-1; 7 bases are a match to TRBD2. Trimming at V came to 8 bases and at J to 4 bases, leaving 12 bases not matched to a gene. The CDR3 has 15 residues. Per the germline V gene, CDR1 is SGHRS and CDR2 is YFSETQ.

The rearrangement joins TRBV27 to TRBJ2-7, with 9 bases identical to TRBD1. CDR1 and CDR2 (germline): MNHEY, SMNVEV (reference sequence). The length of the CDR3 is 14 residues. With 2 bases clipped from V and 5 bases from J, the junction kept 4 bases outside the gene matches. CDR3 in amino acids: CASSLGTGFDEQYF. For the CDR3, the DNA is TGTGCCAGCAGTTTAGGGACAGGGTTTGACGAGCAGTACTTC.

This clonotype was recorded a few times. The chain recombines TRBV28 with TRBJ2-7, with D tentatively TRBD1 (6 bases). Trimming took off 10 bases at V and 1 base at J, with 11 bases between the two ends. From germline, CDR1 is MDHEN and CDR2 SYDVKM. This CDR3 is built from 12 residues. DNA for the CDR3: TGTGCCACCCAAGGGGGTTCCTACGAGCAGTACTTC. As protein: CATQGGSYEQYF.

Only a few counts were recorded for this clonotype. This sequence joins TRBV6-2 or TRBV6-3 and TRBJ2-1; no clear D gene. Germline-derived CDR1 and CDR2 are MNHEY and SVGEGT. Trimming took 2 bases from V and 9 from J, leaving 8 bases between them. This CDR3 region has 12 residues. The CDR3 DNA sequence: TGTGCCAGCAGTTACACGGGTCGTGAGCAGTTCTTC. Protein product: CASSYTGREQFF.

The chain has TRBV6-5 and TRBJ2-1; TRBD2 is a possible D gene (5 bases). Germline loops: CDR1 MNHEY, CDR2 SVGAGI. V was clipped by 5 bases and J by 6 bases, with 17 bases between them. This CDR3 is built from 15 residues. The CDR3 nucleotides are TGTGCCAGCAGTGACCCTCCACGGGGATCCAATGAGCAGTTCTTC. Its translation is CASSDPPRGSNEQFF.

In its sample, this clonotype was seen once. V gene TRBV2 combines with J gene TRBJ2-5; possibly TRBD1 for D (5 bases). Germline V gene data show CDR1 as SNHLY and CDR2 as FYNNEI. Trimming pared 1 base from V and 6 bases from J, leaving 9 bases between. The CDR3 sequence is 13 residues long. The CDR3 here is CASSEVKGQTQYF. CDR3 in DNA: TGTGCCAGCAGTGAAGTCAAGGGGCAGACCCAGTACTTC.